Each of the 25 T cell receptor beta chains below was sequenced from the same sample in a study of CD8+CD57+ T cells in acquired aplastic anemia. Individuals selected for sequencing had exhibited CD8+CD57+ cell expansion on flow cytometry. Profiles of TCR beta VDJ and CDR3 were generated from a genomic DNA template. A single record per CDR3 protein comes from TCRdb applying MiXCR to the reads. This table holds about 160,000 distinct CDR3 sequences, roughly 50% found once. The sequenced sample consisted of sorted CD4+, CD8+, or CD8+CD57+ T cells (not recorded which) from PBMCs. Receptors originate from a human donor with aplastic anemia.

This chain uses TRBV2 with TRBJ2-3, with D maybe TRBD2 (6 bases). V was pared by 7 bases and J by 1 base, with 15 bases between. The CDR3 spans 15 residues. Per the germline V gene, CDR1 is SNHLY and CDR2 is FYNNEI. CDR3 in amino acids: CASMSRDFRTDTQYF. In nucleotides, the CDR3 is TGTGCCAGCATGTCTCGGGACTTCCGCACAGATACGCAGTATTTT.

This clonotype was counted at least ten times. The chain combines TRBV9 with TRBJ1-2; D possibly corresponds to TRBD1 (6 bases). Germline assignment: CDR1 SGDLS and CDR2 YYNGEE. This CDR3 has 16 amino acids. V lost 0 bases and J 1 base, leaving 13 bases between the germline ends. The CDR3 DNA follows: TGTGCCAGCAGCGTAGGGGGGGGGCAGAATAACTATGGCTACACCTTC. Protein sequence: CASSVGGGQNNYGYTF.

This sequence joins TRBV7-2 and TRBJ2-3; D gene uncertain. The CDR3 length is 13 residues. V lost 3 bases and J lost 4, with 8 bases in between. Germline-derived CDR1 and CDR2 are SGHTA and FQGNSA. In DNA form, the CDR3 reads TGTGCCAGCAGCTTCGCCGGTGCAGATACGCAGTATTTT. Protein product: CASSFAGADTQYF.

This chain connects TRBV19 to TRBJ1-1; D is unclear. The CDR3 consists of 15 residues. Trimming took off 10 bases at V and 2 bases at J, with 20 bases between the two ends. The V gene's germline CDR1 is LNHDA and CDR2 SQIVND (reference sequence). In DNA, the CDR3 is TGTGCCACTAGGGCGAGAGGTGAGGGAAACACTGAAGCTTTCTTT. It is translated as CATRARGEGNTEAFF.

The V and J genes are TRBV7-9 and TRBJ2-1; possible D gene TRBD1, 5 bases. The CDR3 length is 16 residues. Trimming removed 2 bases from V and 2 bases from J, with 13 bases in between. CDR1 is SEHNR and CDR2 is FQNEAQ in the germline V gene (reference sequence). Written as DNA, the CDR3 is TGTGCCAGCAGCTTACTTCCGACAGAAACCTACAATGAGCAGTTCTTC. Its protein is CASSLLPTETYNEQFF.

The gene calls are TRBV7-3 and TRBJ2-3, with D uncertain. V gave up 5 bases and J gave up 2 bases, with 8 bases separating them. Germline CDR1 is SGHTA and CDR2 is FQGTGA. The CDR3 sequence is 13 residues long. Written as DNA, the CDR3 is TGTGCCAGCAGCCGTGGGGTCACAGATACGCAGTATTTT. Translated, it gives CASSRGVTDTQYF. Full variable domain (remainder filled in from reference TRBV7-3 and TRBJ2-3): GAGVSQTPSNKVTEKGKYVELRCDPISGHTALYWYRQSLGQGPEFLIYFQGTGAADDSGLPNDRFFAVRPEGSVSTLKIQRTERGDSAVYLCASSRGVTDTQYFGPGTRLTVL.

This clonotype appeared many times. The chain uses TRBV5-1 and TRBJ2-3, with D unclear. The length of the CDR3 is 14 residues. In germline, CDR1 is SGHRS, CDR2 YFSETQ. Trimming took off 3 bases at V and 2 bases at J, with 10 bases between the two ends. The CDR3 is CASSSYRNTDTQYF. The CDR3, as DNA: TGCGCCAGCAGCTCCTACAGAAACACAGATACGCAGTATTTT.

This clonotype showed up just a few times. This chain joins TRBV2 and TRBJ1-5; the match to TRBD1 covers 9 bases. The V segment lost 8 bases and the J segment 3 bases; nucleotides outside the gene matches: 5. The CDR3 has 14 residues. Germline CDR1 is SNHLY and CDR2 is FYNNEI. CDR3 in amino acids: CASQDRGPNQPQHF. Written as DNA, the CDR3 is TGTGCCAGCCAGGACAGGGGACCCAATCAGCCCCAGCATTTT.

This clonotype was detected ten times or more. This chain links TRBV24-1 with TRBJ2-7, with a tentative D call TRBD1 (6 bases). The CDR3 is 16 residues long. In germline, CDR1 is KGHDR, CDR2 SFDVKD. The ends were cut back, 4 bases at V and 0 bases at J, with 15 bases in the middle. CDR3: CATSEKHTGSSYEQYF. CDR3 bases: TGTGCCACCAGTGAAAAACATACAGGGAGCTCCTACGAGCAGTACTTC.

To note about this clonotype: A clone one base away is much larger, so this may be a read error. V and J are TRBV10-2 and TRBJ2-7; D is unresolved. The V end lost 2 bases, the J end lost 2 bases, and 4 bases lay between the germline ends. CDR3 length: 12 residues. Per the germline V gene, CDR1 is WSHSY and CDR2 is SAAADI. CDR3 sequence (DNA): TGCGCCAGCAGTGAGCACCCCTACGAGCAGTACTTC. It encodes CASSEHPYEQYF.

The chain couples TRBV25-1 to TRBJ1-6; TRBD1 matches at 7 bases. Germline V gene lookup returns CDR1 MGHDK and CDR2 SYGVNS. Trimming took 6 bases from V and 9 from J; bases not matched to a gene: 8. The CDR3 covers 14 residues. The CDR3 reads CASSLGQAGSPLHF. The CDR3 nucleotides read TGTGCCAGCAGCCTTGGACAGGCCGGTTCACCCCTCCACTTT.

This clonotype came up many times. CDR3 bases: TGCGCCAGCAGTGAGGGGGCTCCCAGGGGCCCCACTGAAGCTTTCTTT. As protein: CASSEGAPRGPTEAFF. The rearrangement joins TRBV10-2 to TRBJ1-1, with a tentative D call TRBD1 (6 bases). With 2 bases removed from V and 4 bases from J, the gap between germline ends came to 17 bases. The CDR3 length is 16 residues. Germline-derived CDR1 and CDR2 are WSHSY and SAAADI.

The sample holds many counts of this clonotype. The V call is TRBV5-6, the J call TRBJ1-5, with 11 nucleotides matching TRBD1. V shed 4 bases and J 4 bases; nucleotides not matched to a gene: 13. The CDR3 covers 18 residues. The germline gives CDR1 SGHDT, CDR2 YYEEEE. For the CDR3, the DNA is TGTGCCAGCAGCCTTCGGACAGGGGGCGCGGGAGTGAATCAGCCCCAGCATTTT. It codes for CASSLRTGGAGVNQPQHF.

The rearrangement links TRBV7-9 to TRBJ2-2, with D possibly matching TRBD2 (6 bases). The CDR3 totals 13 residues. The germline CDR1 and CDR2 sequences are SEHNR and FQNEAQ (reference sequence). V lost 3 bases and J lost 7, with 9 bases in between. CDR3 in DNA: TGTGCCAGCAGCTTCAGGGAGGTCGGGGAGCTGTTTTTT. Its protein product is CASSFREVGELFF.

In this sample, this clonotype turned up many times. The chain combines TRBV20-1 with TRBJ2-7; D perhaps matches TRBD1 (6 bases). The CDR3 runs 13 residues. Germline CDR1 and CDR2: DFQATT and SNEGSKA (reference sequence). Deletions cut 0 bases from V and 3 bases from J, with 9 bases between. The CDR3 nucleotides are TGCAGTGCTAGAGATATCAGGGGCTACGAGCAGTACTTC. Protein: CSARDIRGYEQYF.

The chain uses TRBV5-4 and TRBJ2-3, with TRBD2 matching over 7 bases. The CDR3 sequence is 16 residues long. Germline V lookup: CDR1 SGHNT, CDR2 YYREEE (reference sequence). The ends lost 3 bases at V and 2 bases at J; junction bases unmatched: 9. CDR3 amino acids: CASSSWSGTTTDTQYF. The DNA for the CDR3 is TGTGCCAGCAGCTCATGGAGCGGGACCACCACAGATACGCAGTATTTT.

In this sample, this clonotype turned up once. The chain has TRBV7-3 and TRBJ2-3, with D perhaps matching TRBD2 (6 bases). This CDR3 has 16 residues. Germline values: CDR1 SGHTA, CDR2 FQGTGA. The V end lost 5 bases, the J end lost 5 bases, and 20 bases lay between the germline ends. The CDR3 reads CASSTTGGPGGDTQYF. The DNA of the CDR3 is TGTGCCAGCAGCACCACAGGAGGGCCTGGGGGAGATACGCAGTATTTT.

Comment on this clonotype: Germline is not matched at one junction end, which may reflect a read error. The chain uses TRBV7-2 and TRBJ2-3; the D is unclear. There are 13 residues in the CDR3. Germline V gives CDR1 SGHTA, CDR2 FQGNSA. The CDR3 is CASSQDRSDTQYF. The DNA of the CDR3 is TGCGCCAGCAGCCAAGATCGGTCAGATACGCAGTATTTT. The full variable domain, rest sourced from reference TRBV7-2 and TRBJ2-3, is GAGVSQSPSNKVTEKGKDVELRCDPISGHTALYWYRQSLGQGLEFLIYFQGNSAPDKSGLPSDRFSAERTGGSVSTLTIQRTQQEDSAVYLCASSQDRSDTQYFGPGTRLTVL.

The gene calls are TRBV24-1 and TRBJ2-7, with 9 bases matching TRBD1. V lost 4 bases to trimming and J lost 6 bases; unmatched junction nucleotides: 3. This CDR3 has 13 residues. The germline gives CDR1 KGHDR, CDR2 SFDVKD. CDR3 bases: TGTGCCACCAGTGACCCGGACAGGGGCGAGCAGTACTTC. It codes for CATSDPDRGEQYF.

This rearrangement joins TRBV20-1 to TRBJ2-7; D may be TRBD1 or TRBD2 (6 bases each). CDR1 DFQATT and CDR2 SNEGSKA come from the germline V gene (reference sequence). The V end lost 6 bases, the J end lost 7 bases, and 19 bases lay between the germline ends. CDR3 length: 13 amino acids. The CDR3 nucleotides are TGCAGTGCCTATAAGGGGGGAGTAGGGGAGCAGTACTTC. This gives the protein CSAYKGGVGEQYF.

This clonotype was observed a few times. The chain is built from TRBV24-1 and TRBJ2-1; possibly TRBD2 for D (5 bases). Germline assignment: CDR1 KGHDR and CDR2 SFDVKD. This CDR3 is built from 12 residues. The V end lost 7 bases, the J end lost 10 bases, and 13 bases lay between the germline ends. The CDR3 here is CATRNGEREQFF. The CDR3, as DNA: TGTGCCACCAGGAATGGAGAGCGGGAGCAGTTCTTC.

The chain links TRBV20-1 to TRBJ2-1; D is uncertain. The CDR3 is made up of 14 amino acids. From germline, CDR1 is DFQATT and CDR2 SNEGSKA (reference sequence). Trimming shortened V by 3 bases and J by 0 bases, and 9 bases separated the two germline ends. The CDR3 bases are TGCAGTGCTAGTTGGCGGAGCTCCTACAATGAGCAGTTCTTC. It codes for CSASWRSSYNEQFF.

Note on this clonotype: At one end, the junction sequence differs from germline, possibly due to a read error. The CDR3 DNA follows: TGTGCCATCAGGGACACCGGGACGCCGGTACTCTTT. Residues: CAIRDTGTPVLF. The chain recombines TRBV10-3 with TRBJ1-3, with a possible D match to TRBD1 (5 bases). The germline V gene has CDR1 ENHRY and CDR2 SYGVKD. The CDR3 totals 12 residues.

This sequence joins TRBV7-8 and TRBJ2-7; D is undetermined. The CDR3 contains 17 residues. From germline, CDR1 is SGHVS and CDR2 FQNEAQ. The V gene lost 0 bases and the J gene lost 0 bases, with 15 bases spanning the gap. CDR3 sequence reads: CASSLAAHVANSYEQYF. DNA for the CDR3: TGTGCCAGCAGCTTAGCCGCGCATGTCGCGAACTCCTACGAGCAGTACTTC.

Only a few counts were recorded for this clonotype. J is TRBJ2-1 and V is TRBV6-2 or TRBV6-3, with 10 bases lining up with TRBD2. V shed 2 bases, J shed 4 bases, and the junction held 5 bases outside the gene matches. Germline CDR1 and CDR2: MNHEY and SVGEGT. The CDR3 has 16 residues. DNA of the CDR3: TGTGCCAGCAGTTACGAAGGACTAGCGGTATACAATGAGCAGTTCTTC. This sequence encodes CASSYEGLAVYNEQFF.